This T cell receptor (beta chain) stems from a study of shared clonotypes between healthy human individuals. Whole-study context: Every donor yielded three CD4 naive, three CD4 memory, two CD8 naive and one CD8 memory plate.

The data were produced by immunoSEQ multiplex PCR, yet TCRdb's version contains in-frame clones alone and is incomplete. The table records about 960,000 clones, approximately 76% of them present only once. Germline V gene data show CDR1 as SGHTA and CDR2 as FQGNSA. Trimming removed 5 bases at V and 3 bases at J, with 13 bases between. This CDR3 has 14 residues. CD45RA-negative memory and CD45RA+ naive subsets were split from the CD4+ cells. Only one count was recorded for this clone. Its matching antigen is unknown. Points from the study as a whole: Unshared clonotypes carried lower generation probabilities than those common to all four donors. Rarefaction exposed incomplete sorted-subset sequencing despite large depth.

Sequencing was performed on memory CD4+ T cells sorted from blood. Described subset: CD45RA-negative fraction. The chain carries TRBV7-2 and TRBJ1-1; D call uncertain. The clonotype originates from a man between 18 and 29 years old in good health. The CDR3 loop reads CASSPPLGYTEAFF. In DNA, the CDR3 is TGTGCCAGCAGCCCGCCCCTCGGGTACACTGAAGCTTTCTTT.